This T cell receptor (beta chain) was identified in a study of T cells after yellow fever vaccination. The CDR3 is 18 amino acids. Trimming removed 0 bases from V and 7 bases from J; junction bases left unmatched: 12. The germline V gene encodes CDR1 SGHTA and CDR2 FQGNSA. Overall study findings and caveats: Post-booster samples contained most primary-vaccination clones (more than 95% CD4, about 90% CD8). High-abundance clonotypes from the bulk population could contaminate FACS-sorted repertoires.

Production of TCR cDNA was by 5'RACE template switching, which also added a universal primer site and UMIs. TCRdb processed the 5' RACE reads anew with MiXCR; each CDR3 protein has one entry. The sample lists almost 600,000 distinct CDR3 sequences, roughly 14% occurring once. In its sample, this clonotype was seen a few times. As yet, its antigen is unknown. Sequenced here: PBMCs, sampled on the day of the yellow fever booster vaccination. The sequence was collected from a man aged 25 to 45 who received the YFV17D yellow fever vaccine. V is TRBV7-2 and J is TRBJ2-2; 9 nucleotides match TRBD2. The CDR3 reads CASSLAGAGGPDGGELFF. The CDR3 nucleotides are TGTGCCAGCAGCTTAGCCGGCGCGGGAGGGCCCGATGGCGGGGAGCTGTTTTTT.